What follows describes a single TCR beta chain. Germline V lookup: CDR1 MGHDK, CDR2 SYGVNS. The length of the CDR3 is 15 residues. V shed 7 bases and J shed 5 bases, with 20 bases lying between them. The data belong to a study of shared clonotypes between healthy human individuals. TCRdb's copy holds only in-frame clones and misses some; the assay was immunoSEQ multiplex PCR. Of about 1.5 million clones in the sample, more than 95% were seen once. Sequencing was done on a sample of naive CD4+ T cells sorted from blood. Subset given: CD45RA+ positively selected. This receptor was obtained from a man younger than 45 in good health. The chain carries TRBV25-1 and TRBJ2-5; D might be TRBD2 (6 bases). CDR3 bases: TGTGCCAGCAAGGGAGTCGGGAGAGAATGGGAGACCCAGTACTTC. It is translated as CASKGVGREWETQYF.